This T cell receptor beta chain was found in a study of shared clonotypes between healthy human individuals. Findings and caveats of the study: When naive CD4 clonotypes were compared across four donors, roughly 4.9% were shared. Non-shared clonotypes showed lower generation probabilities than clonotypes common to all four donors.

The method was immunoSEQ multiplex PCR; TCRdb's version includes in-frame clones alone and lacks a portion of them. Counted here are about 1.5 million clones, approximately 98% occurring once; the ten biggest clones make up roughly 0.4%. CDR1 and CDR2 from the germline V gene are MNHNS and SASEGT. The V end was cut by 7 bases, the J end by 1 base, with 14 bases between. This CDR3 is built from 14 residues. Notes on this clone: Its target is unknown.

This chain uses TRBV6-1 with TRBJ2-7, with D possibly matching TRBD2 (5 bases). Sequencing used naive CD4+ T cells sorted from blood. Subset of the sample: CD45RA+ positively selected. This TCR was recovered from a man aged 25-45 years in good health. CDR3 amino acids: CASTPGSKSYEQYF. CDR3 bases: TGTGCCAGCACGCCGGGGTCAAAGTCCTACGAGCAGTACTTC.